This TCR beta chain comes out of a study of blood T cell repertoires in COVID-19. Looking at the study overall: COVID-19 samples from acute and convalescent phases originated in the United States, Italy and Spain. From T cells, B-cell-depleted T cells, or PBMCs came the material, which was cDNA or gDNA.

As originally analysed: Amplification of reference gene primers provided the estimated nucleated cell counts. TCRdb's copy holds only in-frame clones and misses some; the assay was immunoSEQ multiplex PCR. Clone size and the V and J calls come from that table; the DNA yielded D and trimming. The table shows 65,000 to 85,000 clones, with approximately 81% occurring only once. Looked up from germline, CDR1 is LNHDA and CDR2 is SQIVND (reference sequence). CDR3 length equals 16 residues. V shed 3 bases, J shed 6 bases, and the junction held 7 bases outside the gene matches. The source material was peripheral blood. V and J are TRBV19 and TRBJ1-6; TRBD1 agrees at 8 bases. This receptor was taken from a woman aged 60 to 75 with acute or convalescent COVID-19. The CDR3 loop is CASSIGQGGGNSPLHF. The CDR3 nucleotides are TGTGCCAGTAGTATCGGACAGGGTGGAGGTAATTCACCCCTCCACTTT.